Listed below are T cell receptor beta chains from one sample, sequenced in a study of cytomegalovirus exposure and HLA in healthy donors. The method was immunoSEQ multiplex PCR; TCRdb's version includes in-frame clones alone and lacks a portion of them. The table has 80,000 to 90,000 clones, 79% seen once. Sequencing was carried out using PBMCs. Receptors were obtained from a man aged 25-45 years in good health and CMV-seronegative. Both conserved end residues are part of each CDR3. Fields, in order: D gene, J gene, clone size, V gene, CDR3 protein. The D gene is left open where the match is weak. Clone size is not always given. Where it is, it says once, few, many or a class for expanded clones.

TRBD1 | TRBJ1-2 | NA | TRBV7-9 | CASSSITGVGYGYTF
TRBD2 | TRBJ2-3 | NA | TRBV6-1 | CASSEGAGGFTDTQYF
TRBD1 | TRBJ1-4 | NA | TRBV30 | CAWNVARGIGKLFF
TRBD1 | TRBJ1-1 | NA | TRBV7-2 | CASSLEKTGLMNTEAFF
TRBD1 | TRBJ1-2 | NA | TRBV15 | CATSGQGASYGYTF
TRBD1 | TRBJ1-4 | NA | TRBV28 | CASSLGQGGAKLFF
TRBD1 | TRBJ1-2 | NA | TRBV2 | CASSDRGLYGYTF
NA | TRBJ2-7 | few | TRBV7-2 | CASSLILGGYEQYF
NA | TRBJ2-3 | NA | TRBV14 | CASSQSEYTQYF
NA | TRBJ1-2 | NA | TRBV5-1 | CASSLTTASYGYTF
TRBD1 | TRBJ2-2 | NA | TRBV7-2 | CASSLTGKRVGELFF
TRBD2 | TRBJ2-7 | NA | TRBV13 | CASSLMGGAPVSYEQYF
TRBD1 | TRBJ2-7 | NA | TRBV5-1 | CASKQGQVQSYEQYF
TRBD1 | TRBJ1-5 | NA | TRBV30 | CAWSRQGGQPQHF
TRBD1 | TRBJ2-7 | NA | TRBV19 | CASSRDSSYEQYF
NA | TRBJ2-1 | few | TRBV30 | CAWNWGDEQFF
TRBD1 | TRBJ1-1 | few | TRBV6-6 | CASSYSRQGRTEAFF
NA | TRBJ1-1 | NA | TRBV7-2 | CASSPGDARTEAFF
TRBD2 | TRBJ2-1 | NA | TRBV27 | CATLAGINEQFF
TRBD1 | TRBJ1-1 | NA | TRBV5-1 | CASSVTPSQTGMAFF
TRBD1 | TRBJ1-2 | NA | TRBV30 | CAWAQDRGETYGYTF
NA | TRBJ1-1 | NA | TRBV27 | CASSSPRFRMLGATF
NA | TRBJ2-5 | NA | TRBV7-8 | CASSFQSRGAAGETQYF
NA | TRBJ2-5 | NA | TRBV19 | CASQEEKTQYF
NA | TRBJ1-1 | NA | TRBV5-1 | CASSLGQGGGTEAFF
TRBD1 | TRBJ1-5 | NA | TRBV27 | CASSLEGAQPQHF
TRBD2 | TRBJ2-5 | NA | TRBV10-3 | CAISESREGQKTQYF
TRBD1 | TRBJ1-5 | NA | TRBV18 | CASSPFRDREGGVHQPQHF
TRBD1 | TRBJ1-6 | few | TRBV11-3 | CASSLGGTGESPLHF
NA | TRBJ2-7 | NA | TRBV30 | CAWSPLMSSYEQYF
NA | TRBJ1-1 | NA | TRBV30 | CAWSFTGMNTEAFF
NA | TRBJ1-1 | NA | TRBV5-4 | CASSSGGGHTEAFF
TRBD1 | TRBJ1-5 | NA | TRBV6-1 | CASRGKTGSHQPQHF